A single sample is the source of the 3 T cell receptor beta chains below, sequenced in a study of T cells in tuberculosis (dated 2018 in TCRdb). PBMC were thawed, rested overnight, stained with GMM-loaded CD1B tetramer, a Live/Dead dye and anti-CD3, and then sorted on a FACS Aria II. The CD1B tetramers were loaded with C32 glucose monomycolate that had been purified from Rhodococcus equi. Library method: the immunoSEQ multiplex PCR assay. TCRdb retrieved this table from immuneACCESS and kept in-frame rearrangements only. Not all clones are present; in checked studies, unresolved V genes account for under half, and no reason is known for the remainder. This sample gives 80,000 to 90,000 clones in total; roughly 88% of them show up just once. The ten largest clonotypes hold around 1.8% of the sample. Material: CD1b-GMM tetramer-negative cells sorted from PBMCs. This sample's cell subset or site label indicates: T cells not binding CD1B-GMM tetramer, sorted from same donor. These receptors came from an adult woman with latent tuberculosis.

V usage is TRBV11-2 and J usage is TRBJ2-5, with TRBD2 identical over 14 bases. The CDR3 is 15 residues long. After removal of 6 bases from V and 5 bases from J, the junction contained 5 bases not matched to a gene. CDR1 SGHAT and CDR2 FQNNGV come from the germline V gene. CDR3 residues: CASRTSGGAGETQYF. In DNA form, the CDR3 reads TGTGCCAGCAGGACTAGCGGGGGGGCTGGGGAGACCCAGTACTTC.

The CDR3 coding sequence is TGCGCCAGCAGCCAGGGGCCTCGACAGGGGGCCTATGGCTACACCTTC. Translation: CASSQGPRQGAYGYTF. This chain joins TRBV5-1 and TRBJ1-2; 10 nucleotides match TRBD1. Germline values: CDR1 SGHRS, CDR2 YFSETQ. CDR3 length: 16 residues. V lost 4 bases, J lost 4 bases, and 10 bases stayed unmatched.

The chain has TRBV29-1 and TRBJ2-1, with 14 bases lining up with TRBD2. Germline V gives CDR1 SQVTM, CDR2 ANQGSEA. The ends lost 6 bases at V and 3 bases at J; junction bases unmatched: 4. CDR3 length: 15 residues. CDR3 in amino acids: CSVAGLAGGYNEQFF. The CDR3 DNA follows: TGCAGCGTGGCAGGACTAGCGGGGGGCTACAATGAGCAGTTCTTC.